The 22 T cell receptor beta chains below come from one sample, sequenced in a study of cytomegalovirus exposure and HLA in healthy donors (dated by TCRdb to about 2017). To prepare the library, the immunoSEQ multiplex PCR assay was applied. A mixture of 60 forward primers for TCR Vbeta segments and 13 reverse primers for TCR Jbeta segments was used in the multiplex PCR. The immuneACCESS repertoire file appears here via TCRdb, limited to in-frame rearrangements. These files lack a portion of the clones; in checked studies, under half of the deficit traces to unresolved V genes, and the cause of the others is not known. The sample records about 220,000 clones, roughly 82% of which are singletons. Nearly 6% of the sample is in the top ten clones. The specimen sequenced was PBMCs. The receptors derive from a man in his forties in good health and CMV-seropositive.

The chain couples TRBV19 to TRBJ1-1, with D unresolved. The CDR3 is made up of 11 amino acids. V gave up 7 bases and J gave up 5 bases, with 8 bases separating them. CDR1 and CDR2 (germline): LNHDA, SQIVND (reference sequence). As DNA, the CDR3 is TGTGCCAGTAACGCAGGAACTGAAGCTTTCTTT. This codes for CASNAGTEAFF. Combining the CDR3 with reference TRBV19 and TRBJ1-1 gives the whole variable domain DGGITQSPKYLFRKEGQNVTLSCEQNLNHDAMYWYRQDPGQGLRLIYYSQIVNDFQKGDIAEGYSVSREKKESFPLTVTSAQKNPTAFYLCASNAGTEAFFGQGTRLTVV.

The V and J genes are TRBV19 and TRBJ1-4, with D possibly TRBD1 on 6 matching bases. V gave up 5 bases and J gave up 8 bases, with 21 bases separating them. The CDR3 covers 16 residues. Germline V gene lookup returns CDR1 LNHDA and CDR2 SQIVND (reference sequence). In DNA form, the CDR3 reads TGTGCCAGTAGTGCAACGGACCGCCCAGGGGCAGAAAAACTGTTTTTT. This sequence encodes CASSATDRPGAEKLFF.

This chain uses TRBV5-6 with TRBJ2-1; TRBD2 agrees at 7 bases. The J segment lost 8 bases and the V segment lost 3 bases, leaving 17 bases of the junction unmatched. Germline V gene data show CDR1 as SGHDT and CDR2 as YYEEEE. CDR3 length: 17 residues. The CDR3 reads CASSWGGRILSEDEQFF. CDR3 in DNA: TGTGCCAGCAGCTGGGGGGGACGCATACTGTCAGAGGATGAGCAGTTCTTC.

This clone was detected a few times. This chain uses TRBV30 with TRBJ1-2, with D maybe TRBD1 (6 bases). V lost 5 bases to trimming and J lost 9 bases, with 16 bases between them. Germline values: CDR1 GTSNPN, CDR2 SVGIG (reference sequence). CDR3 length: 12 amino acids. The CDR3 DNA follows: TGTGCCTGGGTAGGGGGTCCCGTGAGCTACACCTTC. Residues: CAWVGGPVSYTF.

V is TRBV5-1 and J is TRBJ2-7, with 7 bases matching TRBD1. V shed 4 bases, J shed 7 bases, and the junction held 17 bases outside the gene matches. The CDR3 extends over 16 amino acids. Germline values: CDR1 SGHRS, CDR2 YFSETQ. The chain's CDR3 is CASSINRDSVVWEQYV. The CDR3 region has the DNA TGCGCCAGCAGCATTAACCGGGACAGCGTGGTATGGGAGCAGTACGTC.

The chain has TRBV5-6 and TRBJ1-1; 8 bases line up with TRBD1. V was clipped by 3 bases and J by 0 bases; unmatched bases: 7. Germline CDR1 SGHDT, CDR2 YYEEEE. The length of the CDR3 is 16 residues. CDR3 DNA sequence: TGTGCCAGCAGCTCTTGGACAGGGCTTCTGAACACTGAAGCTTTCTTT. It is translated as CASSSWTGLLNTEAFF.

The rearrangement links TRBV6-6 to TRBJ2-7, with TRBD1 matching over 7 bases. CDR3 length: 13 residues. Trimming took 5 bases from V and 2 from J; bases not matched to a gene: 3. Germline CDR1 is MNHNY and CDR2 is SVGAGI (reference sequence). The CDR3 DNA is TGTGCCAGCAGTCAGACAGGGCCCTACGAGCAGTACGTC. Its protein is CASSQTGPYEQYV.

In this sample, this clone turned up a few times. The V gene is TRBV29-1, the J gene TRBJ2-5; perhaps TRBD1 as D (5 bases). The CDR3 is made up of 18 amino acids. Trimming removed 5 bases at V and 1 base at J, with 26 bases between. Germline loops: CDR1 SQVTM, CDR2 ANQGSEA. The CDR3 nucleotides are TGCAGCGTTCGAGCAGGACACATAAAGTCGTGGAGCCAAGAGACCCAGTACTTC. This gives the protein CSVRAGHIKSWSQETQYF.

This clone was recorded a few times. The chain carries TRBV25-1 and TRBJ2-2; no firm D call. Germline assignment: CDR1 MGHDK and CDR2 SYGVNS. There are 12 residues in the CDR3. Between the trimmed V and J ends, which lost 6 bases and 1 base, there was a span of 3 bases. CDR3 residues: CASRQNTGELFF. The CDR3 region has the DNA TGTGCCAGCAGACAGAACACCGGGGAGCTGTTTTTT.

The rearrangement joins TRBV18 to TRBJ2-1; 11 positions agree with TRBD2. This CDR3 has 16 residues. Trimming took 2 bases from V and 8 from J; bases not matched to a gene: 8. The V gene's germline CDR1 is KGHSH and CDR2 LQKENI. The CDR3 sequence: CASSPGLAGGWDEQFF. As DNA, the CDR3 is TGTGCCAGCTCACCAGGGCTAGCGGGAGGATGGGATGAGCAGTTCTTC.

This sequence joins TRBV10-1 and TRBJ1-1; the D gene is possibly TRBD1 (5 bases). The CDR3 is 14 residues long. Germline-derived CDR1 and CDR2 are WNHNN and SYGVQD (reference sequence). Trimming left V 5 bases short and J 0 bases short, with 10 bases between. The DNA for the CDR3 is TGCGCCAGCAGTAGGGGCCCAATGAACACTGAAGCTTTCTTT. It specifies CASSRGPMNTEAFF.

The rearrangement uses TRBV5-8 and TRBJ1-1; possibly TRBD1 for D (5 bases). The CDR3 loop spans 16 amino acids. V shed 1 base and J shed 0 bases, with 13 bases lying between them. Germline CDR1 SGHTS, CDR2 YDEGEE. The CDR3 DNA is TGTGCCAGCAGCTTGAGGGCAGGGTGGATGAACACTGAAGCTTTCTTT. Amino acids: CASSLRAGWMNTEAFF.

This clone was counted a single time. The J gene is TRBJ2-1, the V gene TRBV19; 9 nucleotides line up with TRBD2. Germline V gene data show CDR1 as LNHDA and CDR2 as SQIVND (reference sequence). This CDR3 comprises 13 residues. The V segment lost 5 bases and the J segment 8 bases; nucleotides outside the gene matches: 4. The CDR3 is CASSFIAGDEQFF. The CDR3 DNA reads as TGTGCCAGTAGTTTCATAGCGGGAGATGAGCAGTTCTTC.

This chain connects TRBV7-3 to TRBJ2-5; 8 bases align to TRBD1. The CDR3 totals 14 residues. Germline loops: CDR1 SGHTA, CDR2 FQGTGA. V lost 0 bases, J lost 4 bases, and 1 base stayed unmatched. In DNA, the CDR3 is TGTGCCAGCAGCTTAACAGGGACAGGAGAGACCCAGTACTTC. Its translation: CASSLTGTGETQYF.

The chain is built from TRBV27 and TRBJ2-7; D not certain. The V gene lost 3 bases and the J gene lost 2 bases, with 8 bases spanning the gap. The germline V gene has CDR1 MNHEY and CDR2 SMNVEV (reference sequence). The length of the CDR3 is 13 residues. The CDR3 spells CASSLATTYEQYF. In DNA form, the CDR3 reads TGTGCCAGCAGTTTGGCCACCACCTACGAGCAGTACTTC.

J is TRBJ2-7 and V is TRBV7-8, with 9 bases aligning to TRBD1. The CDR3 has 15 residues. CDR1 SGHVS and CDR2 FQNEAQ come from the germline V gene. The ends lost 5 bases at V and 3 bases at J; junction bases unmatched: 8. CDR3 residues: CASSLLGDRVYEQYV. The CDR3 DNA follows: TGTGCCAGCAGCCTCCTGGGGGACAGGGTCTACGAGCAGTACGTC.

The J gene is TRBJ2-1, the V gene TRBV5-6, with D tentatively TRBD1 (5 bases). CDR3 length equals 13 residues. CDR1 and CDR2 from the germline V gene are SGHDT and YYEEEE. Trimming removed 1 base from V and 9 bases from J, with 11 bases in between. This CDR3 reads CASSLLQGVEQFF. CDR3 bases: TGTGCCAGCAGCTTGCTCCAGGGTGTTGAGCAGTTCTTC.

The gene calls are TRBV9 and TRBJ2-1, with 7 bases identical to TRBD2. Germline assignment: CDR1 SGDLS and CDR2 YYNGEE. J lost 1 base, V lost 2 bases, and 3 bases had no gene match. CDR3 length equals 15 residues. CDR3 sequence: CASSVWEGSYNEQFF. CDR3 DNA: TGTGCCAGCAGCGTGTGGGAGGGGTCCTACAATGAGCAGTTCTTC.

The table lists this clone with a count of one. This chain links TRBV7-3 with TRBJ2-1; 11 bases align to TRBD1. V shed 2 bases and J 9 bases; nucleotides not matched to a gene: 6. CDR1 is SGHTA, CDR2 FQGTGA, per germline. The CDR3 consists of 15 residues. The CDR3 sequence is CASSLLGQGVGEQFF. The CDR3 region has the DNA TGTGCCAGCAGCTTATTGGGACAGGGGGTGGGTGAGCAGTTCTTC.

This rearrangement joins TRBV11-2 to TRBJ2-2; 10 bases fit TRBD1. V lost 5 bases, J lost 0 bases, and 6 bases stayed unmatched. Germline CDR1 SGHAT, CDR2 FQNNGV. The CDR3 is 17 residues long. CDR3 protein: CASSPRQGAPNTGELFF. For the CDR3, the DNA is TGTGCCAGCAGCCCGAGACAGGGGGCGCCGAACACCGGGGAGCTGTTTTTT.

The V gene is TRBV6-1, the J gene TRBJ2-5; tentatively, D is TRBD2 (5 bases). V was trimmed by 8 bases and J by 5 bases, leaving 18 bases between them. The CDR3 is made up of 14 amino acids. Looked up from germline, CDR1 is MNHNS and CDR2 is SASEGT. In nucleotides, the CDR3 is TGTGCCAGCTTCACTTCGGGGTCTAGTGAGACCCAGTACTTC. Residues: CASFTSGSSETQYF.

The chain uses TRBV7-9 and TRBJ2-7; possibly TRBD1 for D (6 bases). Germline V gives CDR1 SEHNR, CDR2 FQNEAQ (reference sequence). Trimming left V 4 bases short and J 3 bases short, with 10 bases between. There are 13 residues in the CDR3. The CDR3 sequence is CASSSMDSYEQYF. The CDR3 DNA reads as TGTGCCAGCAGCTCGATGGACAGCTACGAGCAGTACTTC.